These 15 T cell receptor beta chains originate from one sample sequenced in a study of T cells in Graves' hyperthyroidism and ophthalmopathy. The investigators amplified TCR beta CDR3 regions from RNA transcripts. Carried out on the TCR CDR3, a first-round RT-PCR used the HTBI primer set. One entry per CDR3 protein, called by TCRdb with MiXCR from the multiplex PCR reads. Of more than 550,000 distinct CDR3 sequences listed, roughly a sixth were seen once; the top ten hold 15% to 18%. Sequencing was performed on blood. All receptors derive from a man over 45 with Graves' hyperthyroidism.

Ten or more counts support this clonotype. V usage is TRBV7-3 and J usage is TRBJ2-5; TRBD1 is a possible D gene (5 bases). Between the trimmed V and J ends, which lost 1 base and 4 bases, there was a span of 10 bases. This CDR3 is 14 amino acids long. Germline values: CDR1 SGHTA, CDR2 FQGTGA. This CDR3 reads CASSLIPGIETQYF. Written as DNA, the CDR3 is TGTGCCAGCAGCTTAATCCCAGGGATAGAGACCCAGTACTTC. The entire variable domain, with the rest obtained from reference TRBV7-3 and TRBJ2-5, is as follows: GAGVSQTPSNKVTEKGKYVELRCDPISGHTALYWYRQSLGQGPEFLIYFQGTGAADDSGLPNDRFFAVRPEGSVSTLKIQRTERGDSAVYLCASSLIPGIETQYFGPGTRLLVL.

This clonotype was seen ten or more times. The V call is TRBV28, the J call TRBJ2-1; 7 bases match TRBD1. This CDR3 is built from 19 residues. V trimming: 0 bases; J trimming: 2 bases; junction bases outside the gene matches: 13. In germline, CDR1 is MDHEN, CDR2 SYDVKM. The CDR3 sequence is CASSLWVLGGAATYNEQFF. CDR3 nucleotide sequence: TGTGCCAGCAGTTTATGGGTACTAGGGGGCGCAGCGACCTACAATGAGCAGTTCTTC.

In its sample, this clonotype was seen a few times. The chain employs TRBV4-1 and TRBJ2-5, with D maybe TRBD2 (5 bases). CDR1 is MGHRA and CDR2 is YSYEKL in the germline V gene. The CDR3 runs to 15 residues. V was clipped by 1 base and J by 3 bases, with 12 bases between them. The CDR3 region is CASSQVDRGEETQYF. The DNA of the CDR3 is TGCGCCAGCAGCCAAGTGGACCGGGGTGAAGAGACCCAGTACTTC.

This clonotype was observed at least ten times. The chain joins TRBV7-9 to TRBJ1-2, with unresolved D. The V end lost 5 bases, the J end lost 4 bases, and 14 bases lay between the germline ends. The CDR3 is 14 amino acids. Germline CDR1 is SEHNR and CDR2 is FQNEAQ (reference sequence). The CDR3 nucleotides read TGTGCCAGCAGCAGCTCGGGTACTACCTATGGCTACACCTTC. This translates into CASSSSGTTYGYTF. The entire variable domain, with the rest obtained from reference TRBV7-9 and TRBJ1-2, is as follows: DTGVSQNPRHKITKRGQNVTFRCDPISEHNRLYWYRQTLGQGPEFLTYFQNEAQLEKSRLLSDRFSAERPKGSFSTLEIQRTEQGDSAMYLCASSSSGTTYGYTFGSGTRLTVV.

The chain combines TRBV27 with TRBJ2-5, with 9 positions matching TRBD1. There are 16 residues in the CDR3. V gave up 3 bases and J gave up 4 bases; unmatched junction bases: 9. The germline V gene encodes CDR1 MNHEY and CDR2 SMNVEV (reference sequence). CDR3 sequence reads: CASSFQQGAVGETQYF. The CDR3 DNA reads TGTGCCAGCAGTTTCCAACAGGGGGCTGTTGGAGAGACCCAGTACTTC.

Comment on this clonotype: A much bigger clone sits one base away, suggesting this may be a read error. The V gene is TRBV19, the J gene TRBJ2-1; possibly TRBD2 for D (5 bases). The CDR3 has 14 amino acids. CDR1 and CDR2 from the germline V gene are LNHDA and SQIVND (reference sequence). The DNA for the CDR3 is TGTCCCAGTAGCGTACCATCCCTCTACCCTGAGCAGTTCTTC. Translation gives CPSSVPSLYPEQFF.

This clonotype was detected ten times or more. The genes are TRBV11-2 and TRBJ2-5; D remains unclear. The V end lost 1 base, the J end lost 6 bases, and 9 bases lay between the germline ends. Per the germline V gene, CDR1 is SGHAT and CDR2 is FQNNGV. The length of the CDR3 is 13 residues. The CDR3 here is CASSLGRSQTQYF. CDR3 sequence (DNA): TGTGCCAGCAGCTTAGGCAGGAGCCAGACCCAGTACTTC.

This clonotype came up many times. The rearrangement links TRBV7-3 to TRBJ1-1; a weak D match, TRBD1 (5 bases). CDR3 length: 14 residues. Between the trimmed V and J ends, which lost 4 bases and 1 base, there was a span of 10 bases. CDR1 is SGHTA, CDR2 FQGTGA, per germline. CDR3 in amino acids: CASSSPDTNTEAFF. CDR3 nucleotides: TGTGCCAGCAGCTCCCCGGACACGAACACTGAAGCTTTCTTT.

This clonotype turned up a few times. The rearrangement uses TRBV7-3 and TRBJ2-2; TRBD1 matches at 7 bases. This CDR3 is 17 amino acids long. From germline, CDR1 is SGHTA and CDR2 FQGTGA. V lost 2 bases and J lost 6; bases outside the gene matches: 12. CDR3 coding DNA: TGTGCCAGCAGCTTACGCTTCAGGCAGGGGGTCGCCGGGGAGCTGTTTTTT. It translates to CASSLRFRQGVAGELFF. Together with reference TRBV7-3 and TRBJ2-2, the CDR3 gives the full variable domain: GAGVSQTPSNKVTEKGKYVELRCDPISGHTALYWYRQSLGQGPEFLIYFQGTGAADDSGLPNDRFFAVRPEGSVSTLKIQRTERGDSAVYLCASSLRFRQGVAGELFFGEGSRLTVL.

CDR3: CSVETQPRETQYF. Written as DNA, the CDR3 is TGCAGCGTTGAAACCCAGCCTCGGGAGACCCAGTACTTC. The V gene is TRBV29-1, the J gene TRBJ2-5; D uncertain. Trimming removed 2 bases at V and 5 bases at J, with 12 bases between. The CDR3 extends over 13 amino acids. The V gene's germline CDR1 is SQVTM and CDR2 ANQGSEA.

This clonotype was picked up a small number of times. The J gene is TRBJ1-2, the V gene TRBV7-6, with 8 bases identical to TRBD1. This CDR3 comprises 19 residues. Unmatched junction bases numbered 13, after V lost 1 base and J lost 0 bases. Per the germline V gene, CDR1 is SGHVS and CDR2 is FNYEAQ. DNA of the CDR3: TGTGCCAGCAGCTTAGGTTCGAGGGGCAGGGGGCACGCTAACTATGGCTACACCTTC. Translation: CASSLGSRGRGHANYGYTF.

This sequence joins TRBV3-1 and TRBJ2-1; possibly TRBD1 or TRBD2 for D (5 bases each). This CDR3 has 15 amino acids. Looked up from germline, CDR1 is LGHDT and CDR2 is YNNKEL (reference sequence). Trimming took off 4 bases at V and 2 bases at J, with 12 bases between the two ends. The CDR3 here is CASSPGTPAYNEQFF. Here the CDR3 DNA reads TGTGCCAGCAGCCCCGGGACCCCCGCCTACAATGAGCAGTTCTTC.

This clonotype was recorded at least ten times. This chain joins TRBV28 and TRBJ2-3, with 13 bases identical to TRBD2. Looked up from germline, CDR1 is MDHEN and CDR2 is SYDVKM. The CDR3 totals 16 residues. V shed 5 bases, J shed 4 bases, and the junction held 6 bases outside the gene matches. The CDR3: CASSPRTSGSSDTQYF. In DNA, the CDR3 is TGTGCCAGCAGTCCCCGGACTAGCGGGAGTTCAGATACGCAGTATTTT. Drawing the rest from reference TRBV28 and TRBJ2-3, the complete variable domain is DVKVTQSSRYLVKRTGEKVFLECVQDMDHENMFWYRQDPGLGLRLIYFSYDVKMKEKGDIPEGYSVSREKKERFSLILESASTNQTSMYLCASSPRTSGSSDTQYFGPGTRLTVL.

The rearrangement links TRBV6-1 to TRBJ1-1; 7 bases match TRBD1. With V trimmed by 6 bases and J by 3 bases, 7 bases remained unmatched. CDR1 and CDR2 from the germline V gene are MNHNS and SASEGT. The CDR3 is made up of 14 amino acids. The DNA for the CDR3 is TGTGCCAGCAGGACAAGGGACAGCTACACTGAAGCTTTCTTT. Protein product: CASRTRDSYTEAFF.

The table lists this clonotype with a few counts. The chain carries TRBV11-2 and TRBJ2-7, with D unresolved. The CDR3 is made up of 15 amino acids. Germline CDR1 is SGHAT and CDR2 is FQNNGV. The V end was cut by 1 base, the J end by 4 bases, with 14 bases between. Here the CDR3 DNA reads TGTGCCAGCAGCTTAGCCCGCCTAAGAGAGTACGAGCAGTACTTC. It yields the protein CASSLARLREYEQYF.